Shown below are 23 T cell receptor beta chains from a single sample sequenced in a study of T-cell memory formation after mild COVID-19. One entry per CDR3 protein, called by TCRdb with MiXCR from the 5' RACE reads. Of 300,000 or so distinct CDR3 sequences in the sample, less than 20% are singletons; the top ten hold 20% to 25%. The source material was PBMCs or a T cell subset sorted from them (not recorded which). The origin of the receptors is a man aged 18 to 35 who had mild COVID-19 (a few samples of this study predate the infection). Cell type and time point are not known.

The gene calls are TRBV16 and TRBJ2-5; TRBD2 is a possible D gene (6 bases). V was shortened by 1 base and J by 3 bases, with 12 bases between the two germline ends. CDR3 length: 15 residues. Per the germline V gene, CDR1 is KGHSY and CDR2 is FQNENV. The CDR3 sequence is CASSQWRVVEETQYF. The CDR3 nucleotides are TGTGCCAGCAGCCAATGGAGGGTTGTAGAAGAGACCCAGTACTTC.

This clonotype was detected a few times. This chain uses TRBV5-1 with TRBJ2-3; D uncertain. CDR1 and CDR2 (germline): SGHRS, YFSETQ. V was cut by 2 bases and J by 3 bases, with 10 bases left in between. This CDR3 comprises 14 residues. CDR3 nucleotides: TGCGCCAGCAGCTTTGGTGTGAGGACAGATACGCAGTATTTT. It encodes CASSFGVRTDTQYF.

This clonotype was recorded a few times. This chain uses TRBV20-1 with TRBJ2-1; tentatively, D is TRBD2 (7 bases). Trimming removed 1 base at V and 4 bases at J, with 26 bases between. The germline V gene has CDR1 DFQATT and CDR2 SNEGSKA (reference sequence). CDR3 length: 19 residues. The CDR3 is CSARGPPEGRGGMYNEQFF. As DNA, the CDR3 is TGCAGTGCTAGAGGTCCGCCCGAAGGGAGGGGGGGAATGTACAATGAGCAGTTCTTC.

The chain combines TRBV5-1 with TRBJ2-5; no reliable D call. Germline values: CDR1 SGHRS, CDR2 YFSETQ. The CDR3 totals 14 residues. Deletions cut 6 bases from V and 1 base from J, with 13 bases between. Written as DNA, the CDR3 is TGCGCCAGCAACGGTGACGGCCCCCAAGAGACCCAGTACTTC. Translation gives CASNGDGPQETQYF.

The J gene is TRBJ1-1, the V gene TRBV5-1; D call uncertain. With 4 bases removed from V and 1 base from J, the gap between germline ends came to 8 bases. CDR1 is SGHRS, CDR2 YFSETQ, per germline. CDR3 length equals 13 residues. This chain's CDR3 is CASSRAKNTEAFF. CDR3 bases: TGCGCCAGCAGCCGGGCGAAGAACACTGAAGCTTTCTTT. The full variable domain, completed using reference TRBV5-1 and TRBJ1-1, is KAGVTQTPRYLIKTRGQQVTLSCSPISGHRSVSWYQQTPGQGLQFLFEYFSETQRNKGNFPGRFSGRQFSNSRSEMNVSTLELGDSALYLCASSRAKNTEAFFGQGTRLTVV.

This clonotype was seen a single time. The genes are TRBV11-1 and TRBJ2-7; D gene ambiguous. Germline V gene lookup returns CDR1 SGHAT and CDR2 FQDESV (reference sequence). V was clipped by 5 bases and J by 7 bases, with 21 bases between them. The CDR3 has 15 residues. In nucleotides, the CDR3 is TGTGCCAGCAGCGCACATGGGCTTACTACGTCGGAGCAGTACTTC. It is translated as CASSAHGLTTSEQYF. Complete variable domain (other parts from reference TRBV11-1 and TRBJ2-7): EAEVAQSPRYKITEKSQAVAFWCDPISGHATLYWYRQILGQGPELLVQFQDESVVDDSQLPKDRFSAERLKGVDSTLKIQPAELGDSAMYLCASSAHGLTTSEQYFGPGTRLTVT.

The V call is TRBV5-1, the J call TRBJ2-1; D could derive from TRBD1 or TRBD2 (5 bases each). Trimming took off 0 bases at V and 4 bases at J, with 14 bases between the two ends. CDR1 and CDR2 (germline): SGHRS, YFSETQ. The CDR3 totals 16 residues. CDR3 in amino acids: CASSLATGTDYNEQFF. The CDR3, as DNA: TGCGCCAGCAGCTTGGCGACCGGGACGGATTACAATGAGCAGTTCTTC. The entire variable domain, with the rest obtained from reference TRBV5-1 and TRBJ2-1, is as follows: KAGVTQTPRYLIKTRGQQVTLSCSPISGHRSVSWYQQTPGQGLQFLFEYFSETQRNKGNFPGRFSGRQFSNSRSEMNVSTLELGDSALYLCASSLATGTDYNEQFFGPGTRLTVL.

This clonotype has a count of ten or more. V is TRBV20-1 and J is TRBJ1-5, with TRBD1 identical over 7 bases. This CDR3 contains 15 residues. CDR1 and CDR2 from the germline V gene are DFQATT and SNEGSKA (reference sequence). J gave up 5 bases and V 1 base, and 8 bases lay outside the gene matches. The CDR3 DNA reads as TGCAGTGCTAGAGTTAACAGGGGTGGGGATCAGCCCCAGCATTTT. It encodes CSARVNRGGDQPQHF.

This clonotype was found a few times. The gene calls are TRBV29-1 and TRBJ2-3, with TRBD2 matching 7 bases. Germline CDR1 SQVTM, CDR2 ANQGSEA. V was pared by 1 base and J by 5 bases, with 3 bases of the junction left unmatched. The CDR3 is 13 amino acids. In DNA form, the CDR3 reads TGCAGCGTTGAAGGGGCGGGGGTAGATACGCAGTATTTT. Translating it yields CSVEGAGVDTQYF.

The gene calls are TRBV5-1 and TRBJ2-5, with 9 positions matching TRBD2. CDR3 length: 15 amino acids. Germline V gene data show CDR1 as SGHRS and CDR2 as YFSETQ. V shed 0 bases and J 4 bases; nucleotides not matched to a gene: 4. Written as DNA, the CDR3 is TGCGCCAGCAGCTTGGGGCCGGGACTAGCAGAGACCCAGTACTTC. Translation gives CASSLGPGLAETQYF.

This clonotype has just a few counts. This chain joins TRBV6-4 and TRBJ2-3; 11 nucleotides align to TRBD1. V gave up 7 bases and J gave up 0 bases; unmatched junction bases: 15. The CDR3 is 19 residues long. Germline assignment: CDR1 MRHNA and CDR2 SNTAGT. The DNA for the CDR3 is TGTGCCAGCATCGACGTAGGCGGGACAGGGGGGCGAAGCACAGATACGCAGTATTTT. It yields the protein CASIDVGGTGGRSTDTQYF.

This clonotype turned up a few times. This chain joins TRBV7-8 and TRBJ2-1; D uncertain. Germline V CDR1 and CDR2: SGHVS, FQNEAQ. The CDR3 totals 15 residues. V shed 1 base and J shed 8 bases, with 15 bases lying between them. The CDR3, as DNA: TGTGCCAGCAGCTTAGAAAGGTTGATAGCCCATGAGCAGTTCTTC. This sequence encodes CASSLERLIAHEQFF.

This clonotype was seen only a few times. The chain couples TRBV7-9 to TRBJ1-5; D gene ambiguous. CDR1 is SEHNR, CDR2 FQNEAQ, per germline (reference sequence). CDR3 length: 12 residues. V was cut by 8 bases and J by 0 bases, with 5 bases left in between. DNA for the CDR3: TGTGCCAGCGGCGGTAGCAATCAGCCCCAGCATTTT. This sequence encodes CASGGSNQPQHF.

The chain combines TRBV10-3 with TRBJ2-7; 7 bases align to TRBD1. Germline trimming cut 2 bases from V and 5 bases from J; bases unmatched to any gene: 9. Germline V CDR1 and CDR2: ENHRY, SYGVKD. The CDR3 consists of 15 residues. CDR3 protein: CAISEPLGQDHEQYF. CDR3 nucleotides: TGTGCCATCAGTGAGCCCCTTGGACAGGACCACGAGCAGTACTTC.

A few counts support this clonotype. This chain's CDR3 is CASSHRTGGYEQYV. The CDR3 nucleotides are TGTGCCAGCAGCCATCGGACAGGGGGCTACGAGCAGTACGTC. V usage is TRBV7-3 and J usage is TRBJ2-7, with TRBD1 matching 10 bases. CDR1 and CDR2 from the germline V gene are SGHTA and FQGTGA. V was pared by 5 bases and J by 3 bases, with 4 bases of the junction left unmatched. This CDR3 comprises 14 residues.

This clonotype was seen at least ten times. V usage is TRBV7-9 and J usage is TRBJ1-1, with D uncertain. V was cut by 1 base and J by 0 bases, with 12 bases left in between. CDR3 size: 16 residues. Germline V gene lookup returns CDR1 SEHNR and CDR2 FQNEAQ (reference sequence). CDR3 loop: CASSLGDPVMNTEAFF. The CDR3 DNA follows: TGTGCCAGCAGCTTAGGTGATCCAGTTATGAACACTGAAGCTTTCTTT.

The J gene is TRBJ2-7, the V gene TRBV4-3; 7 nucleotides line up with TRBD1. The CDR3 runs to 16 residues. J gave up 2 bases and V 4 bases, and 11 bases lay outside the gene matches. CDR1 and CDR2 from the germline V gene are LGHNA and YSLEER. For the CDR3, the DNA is TGCGCCAGCAGCCGTACCAACAGGGGAGAAGCCTACGAGCAGTACTTC. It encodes CASSRTNRGEAYEQYF.

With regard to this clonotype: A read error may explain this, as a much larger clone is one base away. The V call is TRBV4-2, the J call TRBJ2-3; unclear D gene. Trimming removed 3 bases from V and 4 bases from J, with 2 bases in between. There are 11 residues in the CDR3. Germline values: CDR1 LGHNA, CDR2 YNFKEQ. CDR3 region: CASSHADTQYF. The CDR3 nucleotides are TGTGCCAGCAGCCACGCAGATACGCAGTATTTT.

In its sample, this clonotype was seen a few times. CDR3 loop: CASSLGQGRDEQFF. The CDR3 bases are TGTGCCAGCAGCTTGGGACAGGGACGGGATGAGCAGTTCTTC. The V call is TRBV7-9, the J call TRBJ2-1; 9 positions match TRBD1. The CDR3 totals 14 residues. From germline, CDR1 is SEHNR and CDR2 FQNEAQ (reference sequence). The V gene end was trimmed by 3 bases and the J gene end by 8 bases; junction bases not matched to a gene: 5.

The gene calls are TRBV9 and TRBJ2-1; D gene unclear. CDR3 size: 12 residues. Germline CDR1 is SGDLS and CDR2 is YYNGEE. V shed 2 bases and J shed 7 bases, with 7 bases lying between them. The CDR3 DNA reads TGTGCCAGCAGCGTGGCGAGAAATGAGCAGTTCTTC. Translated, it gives CASSVARNEQFF. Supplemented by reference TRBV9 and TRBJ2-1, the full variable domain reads DSGVTQTPKHLITATGQRVTLRCSPRSGDLSVYWYQQSLDQGLQFLIQYYNGEERAKGNILERFSAQQFPDLHSELNLSSLELGDSALYFCASSVARNEQFFGPGTRLTVL.

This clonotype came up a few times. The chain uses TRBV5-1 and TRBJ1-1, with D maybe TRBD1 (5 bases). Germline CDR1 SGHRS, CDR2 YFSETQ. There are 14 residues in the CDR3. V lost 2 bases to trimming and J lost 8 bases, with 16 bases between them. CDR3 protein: CASSLPDTPYEAFF. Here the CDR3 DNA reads TGCGCCAGCAGCTTACCGGACACGCCGTACGAAGCTTTCTTT.

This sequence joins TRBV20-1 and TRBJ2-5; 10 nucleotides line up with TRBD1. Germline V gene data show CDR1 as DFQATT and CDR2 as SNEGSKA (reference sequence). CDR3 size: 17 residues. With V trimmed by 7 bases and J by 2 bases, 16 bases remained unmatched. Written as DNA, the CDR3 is TGCAGTGACCATACTCCGATCGACAGGGGGCAGCAAGAGACCCAGTACTTC. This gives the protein CSDHTPIDRGQQETQYF.

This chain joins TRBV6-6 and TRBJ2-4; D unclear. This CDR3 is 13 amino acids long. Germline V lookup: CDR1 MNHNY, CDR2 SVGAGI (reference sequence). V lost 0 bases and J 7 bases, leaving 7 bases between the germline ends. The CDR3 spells CASSYSQGNIQYF. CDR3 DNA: TGTGCCAGCAGTTACTCGCAAGGGAACATTCAGTACTTC.